The 2 T cell receptor beta chains listed next were all sequenced from one sample in a study of blood T cell repertoires in COVID-19. TCRdb's table, derived via immunoSEQ multiplex PCR, lists solely in-frame clones and lacks some. Among around 77,000 clones listed, around 90% were seen once. The sequenced sample was peripheral blood. These receptors all stem from a woman aged 55-70 years with active COVID-19.

The chain couples TRBV6-5 to TRBJ1-2, with 7 bases lining up with TRBD1. Germline values: CDR1 MNHEY, CDR2 SVGAGI. V lost 7 bases and J lost 2; bases outside the gene matches: 4. The length of the CDR3 is 13 residues. CDR3 residues: CASTETGNYGYTF. In DNA form, the CDR3 reads TGTGCCAGCACGGAGACAGGGAACTATGGCTACACCTTC.

V and J are TRBV7-2 and TRBJ1-2; D gene uncertain. V dropped 5 bases and J dropped 2 bases, with 18 bases sitting between them. The CDR3 consists of 16 residues. The germline gives CDR1 SGHTA, CDR2 FQGNSA. Written as DNA, the CDR3 is TGTGCCAGCAGCCCGTACGCTGTAGTTATCAACTATGGCTACACCTTC. Encoded protein: CASSPYAVVINYGYTF. Full variable domain (missing parts from reference TRBV7-2 and TRBJ1-2): GAGVSQSPSNKVTEKGKDVELRCDPISGHTALYWYRQSLGQGLEFLIYFQGNSAPDKSGLPSDRFSAERTGGSVSTLTIQRTQQEDSAVYLCASSPYAVVINYGYTFGSGTRLTVV.